The 32 T cell receptor beta chains below all came from one sample that was sequenced in a study of blood T cell repertoires in COVID-19. Sequencing was performed with immunoSEQ multiplex PCR; in TCRdb, only in-frame clones are kept and a portion is missing. The top ten hold about 20% of the sample, which has tens of thousands of clones, approximately 81% seen once. Sample: peripheral blood. Receptors originate from a woman aged 60-75 years with acute or convalescent COVID-19.

J is TRBJ2-1 and V is TRBV15; 7 bases agree with TRBD1. The length of the CDR3 is 15 residues. Germline V gene data show CDR1 as LNHNV and CDR2 as YYDKDF (reference sequence). The trim removed 0 bases at V and 7 bases at J, leaving 6 bases unmatched. CDR3 sequence: CATSRDDRAKNEQFF. The DNA of the CDR3 is TGTGCCACCAGCAGAGATGACAGGGCGAAGAATGAGCAGTTCTTC.

V is TRBV29-1 and J is TRBJ1-1; D is perhaps TRBD1 (6 bases). Per the germline V gene, CDR1 is SQVTM and CDR2 is ANQGSEA. The CDR3 totals 17 residues. Trimming took 0 bases from V and 5 from J, leaving 22 bases between them. CDR3 DNA sequence: TGCAGCGTTGAAGAACTTGGGGGGGCAGGGAGCGAGACTGAAGCTTTCTTT. Its protein is CSVEELGGAGSETEAFF.

This clone came up many times. The chain joins TRBV10-3 to TRBJ2-3; 7 positions match TRBD1. This CDR3 comprises 15 residues. CDR1 is ENHRY, CDR2 SYGVKD, per germline. The junction had 6 bases not matched to a gene; V was cut back by 0 bases and J by 6 bases. The CDR3 loop reads CAISESRGQTDTQYF. The CDR3 DNA sequence: TGTGCCATCAGTGAGTCGAGGGGGCAAACCGATACGCAGTATTTT.

In nucleotides, the CDR3 is TGTGCCAGCAGCTTAGGCAGGGCCGGGGAGCTGTTTTTT. It codes for CASSLGRAGELFF. The chain carries TRBV7-2 and TRBJ2-2, with D perhaps TRBD1 (5 bases). The CDR3 has 13 amino acids. The germline V gene encodes CDR1 SGHTA and CDR2 FQGNSA. V was pared by 1 base and J by 6 bases, with 6 bases between. The variable domain in full, completed from reference TRBV7-2 and TRBJ2-2, reads GAGVSQSPSNKVTEKGKDVELRCDPISGHTALYWYRQSLGQGLEFLIYFQGNSAPDKSGLPSDRFSAERTGGSVSTLTIQRTQQEDSAVYLCASSLGRAGELFFGEGSRLTVL.

The genes are TRBV19 and TRBJ1-2; the match to TRBD1 covers 9 bases. J gave up 4 bases and V 4 bases, and 13 bases lay outside the gene matches. The CDR3 totals 17 residues. CDR1 is LNHDA and CDR2 is SQIVND in the germline V gene (reference sequence). DNA for the CDR3: TGTGCCAGTAGTACTAATCATGGGACAGGGACTAGCTATGGCTACACCTTC. Its translation is CASSTNHGTGTSYGYTF. The full variable domain, rest sourced from reference TRBV19 and TRBJ1-2, is DGGITQSPKYLFRKEGQNVTLSCEQNLNHDAMYWYRQDPGQGLRLIYYSQIVNDFQKGDIAEGYSVSREKKESFPLTVTSAQKNPTAFYLCASSTNHGTGTSYGYTFGSGTRLTVV.

This clone was recorded only once. This rearrangement joins TRBV7-2 to TRBJ1-5; tentative D call: TRBD1 (5 bases). The CDR3 spans 13 residues. V was shortened by 5 bases and J by 7 bases, with 12 bases between the two germline ends. Germline CDR1 and CDR2: SGHTA and FQGNSA. This CDR3 is CASSVTTAQPQHF. CDR3 in DNA: TGTGCCAGCAGCGTTACGACAGCACAGCCCCAGCATTTT. Variable domain in full (rest from reference TRBV7-2 and TRBJ1-5): GAGVSQSPSNKVTEKGKDVELRCDPISGHTALYWYRQSLGQGLEFLIYFQGNSAPDKSGLPSDRFSAERTGGSVSTLTIQRTQQEDSAVYLCASSVTTAQPQHFGDGTRLSIL.

This chain uses TRBV7-8 with TRBJ1-1, with D possibly TRBD1 on 5 matching bases. V gave up 0 bases and J gave up 2 bases, with 10 bases separating them. Germline CDR1 is SGHVS and CDR2 is FQNEAQ. The CDR3 is 15 amino acids. The CDR3 here is CASSLAERGNTEAFF. The CDR3, as DNA: TGTGCCAGCAGCTTAGCCGAAAGGGGAAACACTGAAGCTTTCTTT.

The chain links TRBV7-8 to TRBJ1-5; no reliable D call. Trimming stripped 4 bases from V and 0 bases from J, with 13 bases between. CDR3 size: 16 residues. The germline V gene has CDR1 SGHVS and CDR2 FQNEAQ. CDR3 region: CASSSNVQNSNQPQHF. CDR3 bases: TGTGCCAGCAGCTCGAATGTCCAGAATAGCAATCAGCCCCAGCATTTT. The entire variable domain, with the rest obtained from reference TRBV7-8 and TRBJ1-5, is as follows: GAGVSQSPRYKVAKRGQDVALRCDPISGHVSLFWYQQALGQGPEFLTYFQNEAQLDKSGLPSDRFFAERPEGSVSTLKIQRTQQEDSAVYLCASSSNVQNSNQPQHFGDGTRLSIL.

The chain links TRBV7-2 to TRBJ1-2, with 9 bases fitting TRBD1. This CDR3 contains 15 residues. In germline, CDR1 is SGHTA, CDR2 FQGNSA. With 0 bases clipped from V and 7 bases from J, the junction kept 6 bases outside the gene matches. The CDR3 here is CASSLAGTGYGGYTF. For the CDR3, the DNA is TGTGCCAGCAGCTTAGCTGGGACAGGGTACGGTGGCTACACCTTC.

This clone was recorded once. The chain is built from TRBV3-1 (or the pseudogene TRBV3-2) and TRBJ2-6; 7 nucleotides align to TRBD1. The CDR3 contains 20 residues. Germline V gene sequence: CDR1 LGHDT, CDR2 YNNKEL (reference sequence). V trimming: 6 bases; J trimming: 0 bases; junction bases outside the gene matches: 17. In DNA form, the CDR3 reads TGTGCCAGCAGTTTATTTACCACCGGGACAGTCCCCTCTGGGGCCAACGTCCTGACTTTC. It yields the protein CASSLFTTGTVPSGANVLTF.

The rearrangement joins TRBV5-1 to TRBJ1-3, with a weak D call TRBD1 (6 bases). Trimming removed 4 bases from V and 1 base from J, with 9 bases in between. Germline CDR1 reads SGHRS; CDR2 reads YFSETQ. The CDR3 has 14 residues. The chain's CDR3 is CASSVQGSGNTIYF. In DNA form, the CDR3 reads TGCGCCAGCAGCGTACAGGGATCTGGAAACACCATATATTTT.

The chain uses TRBV5-4 and TRBJ2-1, with 11 bases identical to TRBD1. V dropped 0 bases and J dropped 8; count of bases not matched to a gene: 7. CDR3 size: 16 residues. Germline CDR1 SGHNT, CDR2 YYREEE (reference sequence). Here the CDR3 reads CASSLARTGGADEQFF. CDR3 in DNA: TGTGCCAGCAGCTTGGCACGGACAGGGGGCGCAGATGAGCAGTTCTTC.

V and J are TRBV29-1 and TRBJ2-5; 7 nucleotides agree with TRBD1. Germline V lookup: CDR1 SQVTM, CDR2 ANQGSEA. The CDR3 consists of 13 residues. V shed 7 bases and J 4 bases; nucleotides not matched to a gene: 9. CDR3 nucleotide sequence: TGCAGCGCTGCGACGTCAGGGGGAGAGACCCAGTACTTC. Amino acid sequence: CSAATSGGETQYF.

V is TRBV11-2 and J is TRBJ2-3; 10 nucleotides match TRBD2. CDR1 and CDR2 from the germline V gene are SGHAT and FQNNGV. V shed 1 base, J shed 4 bases, and the junction held 8 bases outside the gene matches. This CDR3 region has 17 residues. CDR3 protein: CASSLGTSGVGSDTQYF. The DNA of the CDR3 is TGTGCCAGCAGCTTAGGAACTAGCGGGGTTGGATCAGATACGCAGTATTTT.

The rearrangement links TRBV5-1 to TRBJ1-2, with D unclear. Looked up from germline, CDR1 is SGHRS and CDR2 is YFSETQ. The CDR3 loop spans 14 amino acids. The V end lost 2 bases, the J end lost 4 bases, and 12 bases lay between the germline ends. The CDR3, as DNA: TGCGCCAGCAGCTTAGGTACAGCCGTCTATGGCTACACCTTC. The encoded protein is CASSLGTAVYGYTF.

This clone was seen only once. V gene TRBV11-2 combines with J gene TRBJ2-7; a weak D match, TRBD1 (5 bases). The CDR3 loop spans 13 amino acids. Looked up from germline, CDR1 is SGHAT and CDR2 is FQNNGV. Trimming pared 3 bases from V and 5 bases from J, leaving 11 bases between. CDR3 sequence: CASSFTGSHEQYF. CDR3 DNA: TGTGCCAGCAGCTTTACAGGTTCCCACGAGCAGTACTTC.

This clone was seen once. The V and J genes are TRBV19 and TRBJ2-5; D is perhaps TRBD1 (5 bases). V was cut by 2 bases and J by 4 bases, with 8 bases left in between. Looked up from germline, CDR1 is LNHDA and CDR2 is SQIVND (reference sequence). The CDR3 spans 13 residues. CDR3 in amino acids: CASSITDRETQYF. CDR3 DNA sequence: TGTGCCAGTAGTATAACCGACAGAGAGACCCAGTACTTC.

The CDR3 here is CATSNGGETDTQYF. In DNA, the CDR3 is TGTGCCACCAGTAATGGGGGCGAGACAGATACGCAGTATTTT. This chain connects TRBV24-1 to TRBJ2-3; D may be TRBD1 (6 bases). Trimming cost V 6 bases and J 3 bases, with 12 bases left between them. Germline V CDR1 and CDR2: KGHDR, SFDVKD. The CDR3 is 14 amino acids.

This chain uses TRBV6-5 with TRBJ2-5; D unclear. CDR1 is MNHEY and CDR2 is SVGAGI in the germline V gene. The CDR3 extends over 15 amino acids. Trimming stripped 2 bases from V and 5 bases from J, with 15 bases between. The CDR3 region has the DNA TGTGCCAGCAGTTACGGGCTGACATCCCAGGAGACCCAGTACTTC. This sequence encodes CASSYGLTSQETQYF.

The chain is built from TRBV7-3 and TRBJ2-1; D might be TRBD2 (5 bases). Trimming shortened V by 5 bases and J by 6 bases, and 17 bases separated the two germline ends. The CDR3 is 15 residues long. From germline, CDR1 is SGHTA and CDR2 FQGTGA. CDR3 region: CASSLSFGLSNEQFF. DNA for the CDR3: TGTGCCAGCAGCCTCTCCTTTGGACTCAGCAATGAGCAGTTCTTC.

The chain links TRBV2 to TRBJ1-4, with D maybe TRBD1 (5 bases). Per germline, CDR1 SNHLY and CDR2 FYNNEI. V gave up 2 bases and J gave up 6 bases, with 10 bases separating them. This CDR3 is 14 amino acids long. CDR3 amino acids: CASSERRGDEKLFF. The CDR3 coding sequence is TGTGCCAGCAGTGAACGGCGGGGCGATGAAAAACTGTTTTTT.

V and J are TRBV6-1 and TRBJ2-3; no firm D call. CDR3 size: 14 residues. The V end was cut by 1 base, the J end by 6 bases, with 11 bases between. Germline V gene lookup returns CDR1 MNHNS and CDR2 SASEGT. The CDR3 coding sequence is TGTGCCAGCAGTGAAGGACCTCACTACGATACGCAGTATTTT. This codes for CASSEGPHYDTQYF.

This chain connects TRBV6-1 to TRBJ2-3; no reliable D call. Trimming cost V 2 bases and J 0 bases, with 12 bases left between them. Germline V lookup: CDR1 MNHNS, CDR2 SASEGT. The CDR3 covers 16 residues. The CDR3 DNA sequence: TGTGCCAGCAGTGAACGGTCATACCAAAGCACAGATACGCAGTATTTT. Its translation: CASSERSYQSTDTQYF.

V and J are TRBV5-6 and TRBJ2-5, with no clear D. CDR3 length equals 15 residues. Trimming cost V 1 base and J 5 bases, with 15 bases left between them. CDR1 is SGHDT and CDR2 is YYEEEE in the germline V gene. CDR3 DNA sequence: TGTGCCAGCAGCTTGCAATCGCTGGGCGCGGAGACCCAGTACTTC. Translated: CASSLQSLGAETQYF.

This clone was detected only a few times. This chain connects TRBV10-2 to TRBJ1-4, with D unresolved. Germline loops: CDR1 WSHSY, CDR2 SAAADI. The CDR3 contains 14 residues. Trimming took 2 bases from V and 8 from J, leaving 12 bases between them. The CDR3: CASSEEPPGEKLFF. CDR3 bases: TGCGCCAGCAGTGAGGAGCCACCCGGGGAAAAACTGTTTTTT.

The rearrangement joins TRBV28 to TRBJ1-2; D remains unclear. This CDR3 is built from 11 residues. V lost 3 bases to trimming and J lost 4 bases, with 3 bases between them. Germline V gene lookup returns CDR1 MDHEN and CDR2 SYDVKM. The CDR3, as DNA: TGTGCCAGCAGTTTTATCTATGGCTACACCTTC. Translating gives CASSFIYGYTF.

The chain recombines TRBV10-3 with TRBJ1-6; 7 bases match TRBD1. The CDR3 spans 15 residues. The V gene's germline CDR1 is ENHRY and CDR2 SYGVKD. The V and J ends lost 7 bases and 9 bases, in that order; junction bases with no gene match: 12. CDR3: CAITETGRQISPLHF. CDR3 coding DNA: TGTGCCATCACCGAGACAGGGAGGCAAATTTCACCCCTCCACTTT.

Here the CDR3 DNA reads TGTGCCAGTCTGACAGGAAAGGGTTCACCCCTCCACTTT. Residues: CASLTGKGSPLHF. This rearrangement joins TRBV28 to TRBJ1-6; D might be TRBD1 (6 bases). CDR3 length equals 13 residues. V shed 9 bases and J shed 9 bases, with 15 bases lying between them. The V gene's germline CDR1 is MDHEN and CDR2 SYDVKM.

V gene TRBV29-1 combines with J gene TRBJ2-7, with TRBD1 matching over 11 bases. Trimming removed 7 bases from V and 5 bases from J; junction bases left unmatched: 7. Germline CDR1 reads SQVTM; CDR2 reads ANQGSEA. CDR3 length: 13 amino acids. The CDR3 loop is CSARGQGANEQYV. DNA of the CDR3: TGCAGCGCACGCGGACAGGGGGCGAACGAGCAGTACGTC.

The chain employs TRBV3-1 (or the pseudogene TRBV3-2) and TRBJ2-2; the D is unclear. Germline CDR1 and CDR2: LGHDT and YNNKEL (reference sequence). This CDR3 is 15 amino acids long. V lost 0 bases, J lost 2 bases, and 7 bases lay in between. The CDR3 spells CASSQESDNTGELFF. The CDR3 DNA sequence: TGTGCCAGCAGCCAAGAGTCAGATAACACCGGGGAGCTGTTTTTT.

The chain links TRBV5-1 to TRBJ2-3; 8 bases are shared with TRBD1. CDR3 length equals 17 residues. Trimming removed 5 bases from V and 3 bases from J; junction bases left unmatched: 14. CDR1 and CDR2 (germline): SGHRS, YFSETQ. The CDR3: CASSFGDRGVSTDTQYF. CDR3 bases: TGCGCCAGCAGTTTTGGTGACAGGGGTGTGTCGACAGATACGCAGTATTTT.

This sequence joins TRBV30 and TRBJ2-7; 9 positions match TRBD2. The CDR3 covers 14 residues. V shed 5 bases, J shed 3 bases, and the junction held 8 bases outside the gene matches. From germline, CDR1 is GTSNPN and CDR2 SVGIG (reference sequence). Here the CDR3 reads CAWRGRLADYEQYV. CDR3 coding DNA: TGTGCCTGGCGCGGGAGACTAGCGGACTACGAGCAGTACGTC.